The 28 T cell receptor beta chains listed next were all sequenced from one sample in a study of blood T cell repertoires in COVID-19. TCRdb's copy holds only in-frame clones and misses some; the assay was immunoSEQ multiplex PCR. The table lists about 130,000 clones, more than 75% of them singletons. The sequencing sample was made of peripheral blood. The receptors originated from a man between 60 and 70 years old who had recovered from COVID-19.

The sample holds one count of this clone. V is TRBV4-3 and J is TRBJ2-6, with unresolved D. The CDR3 has 15 residues. V gave up 0 bases and J gave up 4 bases, with 7 bases separating them. CDR1 and CDR2 from the germline V gene are LGHNA and YSLEER. The CDR3 loop reads CASSQETSGANVLTF. The DNA of the CDR3 is TGCGCCAGCAGCCAAGAAACTTCAGGGGCCAACGTCCTGACTTTC.

The rearrangement uses TRBV5-6 and TRBJ2-2, with 7 bases lining up with TRBD1. V lost 3 bases and J lost 4; bases outside the gene matches: 6. The V gene's germline CDR1 is SGHDT and CDR2 YYEEEE. CDR3 length: 15 amino acids. For the CDR3, the DNA is TGTGCCAGCAGCTCCAGGGGGACGAGCACCGGGGAGCTGTTTTTT. Its protein is CASSSRGTSTGELFF.

The genes are TRBV5-1 and TRBJ2-1, with no clear D. V was trimmed by 1 base and J by 2 bases, leaving 10 bases between them. Germline values: CDR1 SGHRS, CDR2 YFSETQ. There are 15 residues in the CDR3. The CDR3 DNA follows: TGCGCCAGCAGCTTGTTCTCAGGTCCCTACAATGAGCAGTTCTTC. Translating gives CASSLFSGPYNEQFF.

J is TRBJ2-1 and V is TRBV28; 8 bases match TRBD2. V lost 6 bases and J lost 7; bases outside the gene matches: 8. CDR3 length: 14 amino acids. The germline gives CDR1 MDHEN, CDR2 SYDVKM. The chain's CDR3 is CASSPRSGGNEQFF. CDR3 DNA sequence: TGTGCCAGCAGCCCCCGGTCGGGGGGGAATGAGCAGTTCTTC.

This clone has more than one count but fewer than ten. The chain combines TRBV6-1 with TRBJ2-5; 9 nucleotides agree with TRBD1. CDR1 and CDR2 from the germline V gene are MNHNS and SASEGT. V shed 6 bases and J 1 base; nucleotides not matched to a gene: 6. This CDR3 is built from 15 residues. CDR3 amino acids: CASRRDRVGQETQYF. The CDR3 bases are TGTGCCAGCAGACGGGACAGGGTCGGCCAAGAGACCCAGTACTTC.

The rearrangement joins TRBV2 to TRBJ2-7; D may be TRBD2 (6 bases). The V end lost 6 bases, the J end lost 5 bases, and 14 bases lay between the germline ends. The CDR3 covers 13 residues. Looked up from germline, CDR1 is SNHLY and CDR2 is FYNNEI. In DNA form, the CDR3 reads TGTGCCAGCAGCACCGGGACTGTCAACGAGCAGTACTTC. Amino acid sequence: CASSTGTVNEQYF. Variable domain in full (rest from reference TRBV2 and TRBJ2-7): EPEVTQTPSHQVTQMGQEVILRCVPISNHLYFYWYRQILGQKVEFLVSFYNNEISEKSEIFDDQFSVERPDGSNFTLKIRSTKLEDSAMYFCASSTGTVNEQYFGPGTRLTVT.

In this sample, this clone turned up a few times. The rearrangement joins TRBV4-1 to TRBJ2-2; possibly TRBD1 for D (6 bases). Germline-derived CDR1 and CDR2 are MGHRA and YSYEKL. This CDR3 comprises 17 residues. The germline V and J ends were trimmed by 0 bases and 4 bases, with 15 bases remaining between them. The CDR3 is CASSQDTPTGSTGELFF. Here the CDR3 DNA reads TGCGCCAGCAGCCAAGATACCCCGACAGGAAGCACCGGGGAGCTGTTTTTT.

The J gene is TRBJ2-7, the V gene TRBV6-2 or TRBV6-3; 9 nucleotides match TRBD2. Germline CDR1 reads MNHEY; CDR2 reads SVGEGT. CDR3 size: 15 residues. V shed 4 bases, J shed 2 bases, and the junction held 6 bases outside the gene matches. CDR3 region: CASSSGLAPTYEQYF. CDR3 nucleotide sequence: TGTGCCAGCAGTTCCGGACTAGCGCCCACCTACGAGCAGTACTTC.

This rearrangement joins TRBV7-3 to TRBJ2-1, with 11 bases that match TRBD2. Germline V CDR1 and CDR2: SGHTA, FQGTGA. The CDR3 runs to 17 residues. Trimming took 5 bases from V and 5 from J; bases not matched to a gene: 11. CDR3 sequence reads: CASSRSSLAGGNNEQFF. The CDR3 DNA reads as TGTGCCAGCAGCCGTAGCTCCCTAGCGGGGGGCAACAATGAGCAGTTCTTC. Drawing the rest from reference TRBV7-3 and TRBJ2-1, the complete variable domain is GAGVSQTPSNKVTEKGKYVELRCDPISGHTALYWYRQSLGQGPEFLIYFQGTGAADDSGLPNDRFFAVRPEGSVSTLKIQRTERGDSAVYLCASSRSSLAGGNNEQFFGPGTRLTVL.

J is TRBJ1-6 and V is TRBV7-9; 8 bases line up with TRBD1. This CDR3 is 15 amino acids long. CDR1 and CDR2 from the germline V gene are SEHNR and FQNEAQ (reference sequence). With 5 bases clipped from V and 9 bases from J, the junction kept 9 bases outside the gene matches. CDR3 DNA: TGTGCCAGCAGCCCACTAGGACAGGGAGGTTCACCCCTCCACTTT. Amino acids: CASSPLGQGGSPLHF. The entire variable domain, with the rest obtained from reference TRBV7-9 and TRBJ1-6, is as follows: DTGVSQNPRHKITKRGQNVTFRCDPISEHNRLYWYRQTLGQGPEFLTYFQNEAQLEKSRLLSDRFSAERPKGSFSTLEIQRTEQGDSAMYLCASSPLGQGGSPLHFGNGTRLTVT.

This clone has just a few counts. The chain links TRBV11-1 to TRBJ2-7; no definite D call. V was clipped by 5 bases and J by 2 bases, with 10 bases between them. This CDR3 spans 13 amino acids. Germline CDR1 and CDR2: SGHAT and FQDESV (reference sequence). The CDR3 DNA reads TGTGCCAGCAGCCCGGAGACGACCTACGAGCAGTACTTC. Amino acid sequence: CASSPETTYEQYF.

The chain's CDR3 is CAWSSAANYGYTF. The CDR3 coding sequence is TGTGCCTGGAGTTCTGCGGCTAACTATGGCTACACCTTC. The chain combines TRBV30 with TRBJ1-2; D gene ambiguous. Per germline, CDR1 GTSNPN and CDR2 SVGIG (reference sequence). The CDR3 sequence is 13 residues long. The V end lost 2 bases, the J end lost 0 bases, and 7 bases lay between the germline ends.

The chain uses TRBV5-5 and TRBJ2-2; 7 bases align to TRBD2. Per the germline V gene, CDR1 is SGHKS and CDR2 is YYEKEE (reference sequence). This CDR3 region has 14 residues. V dropped 7 bases and J dropped 0; count of bases not matched to a gene: 3. This chain's CDR3 is CASSSGTNTGELFF. The CDR3 DNA reads as TGTGCCAGCTCCAGCGGGACGAACACCGGGGAGCTGTTTTTT.

V usage is TRBV4-3 and J usage is TRBJ2-1; 8 bases match TRBD2. Trimming took 1 base from V and 0 from J; bases not matched to a gene: 14. The germline gives CDR1 LGHNA, CDR2 YSLEER. The CDR3 runs 20 residues. This CDR3 reads CASSQGRRAGVWGSYNEQFF. The CDR3 DNA reads as TGCGCCAGCAGCCAAGGAAGAAGAGCGGGAGTGTGGGGCTCCTACAATGAGCAGTTCTTC.

This clone came up a few times. The rearrangement uses TRBV19 and TRBJ1-2, with 8 bases that match TRBD1. The V and J ends lost 6 bases and 4 bases, in that order; junction bases with no gene match: 10. Germline CDR1 is LNHDA and CDR2 is SQIVND (reference sequence). CDR3 length equals 15 residues. CDR3 region: CASRDPGGSSYGYTF. In nucleotides, the CDR3 is TGTGCCAGTAGGGACCCAGGGGGCTCGAGCTATGGCTACACCTTC.

The chain has TRBV7-3 and TRBJ1-1, with D possibly being TRBD1 (6 bases). The germline V gene encodes CDR1 SGHTA and CDR2 FQGTGA. The V end lost 2 bases, the J end lost 11 bases, and 15 bases lay between the germline ends. This CDR3 contains 13 residues. The CDR3 DNA sequence: TGTGCCAGCAGCTTATCCGGGGGGCAGAGTGCTTTCTTT. Protein sequence: CASSLSGGQSAFF.

V and J are TRBV6-5 and TRBJ2-7; TRBD1 agrees at 7 bases. Germline CDR1 is MNHEY and CDR2 is SVGAGI. This CDR3 comprises 12 residues. Trimming at V came to 10 bases and at J to 0 bases, leaving 3 bases not matched to a gene. CDR3 sequence (DNA): TGTGCCACCCAGGGGGACTCCTACGAGCAGTACTTC. Its translation: CATQGDSYEQYF.

This clone appeared once. The chain employs TRBV7-6 and TRBJ2-6; no clear D. The V end was cut by 0 bases, the J end by 0 bases, with 12 bases between. The CDR3 sequence is 18 residues long. CDR1 is SGHVS, CDR2 FNYEAQ, per germline. The CDR3 sequence is CASSLAVGGSSGANVLTF. CDR3 in DNA: TGTGCCAGCAGCTTAGCTGTTGGCGGCAGCTCTGGGGCCAACGTCCTGACTTTC.

The chain employs TRBV4-2 and TRBJ1-5, with D unclear. The CDR3 is 15 residues long. Germline V gives CDR1 LGHNA, CDR2 YNFKEQ. V was trimmed by 1 base and J by 2 bases, leaving 9 bases between them. CDR3 in DNA: TGTGCCAGCAGCCAAGGAGGTGGTGGCAATCAGCCCCAGCATTTT. It yields the protein CASSQGGGGNQPQHF.

This CDR3 is CASSLTQVNTEAFF. CDR3 sequence (DNA): TGTGCCAGCAGTTTGACACAGGTAAACACTGAAGCTTTCTTT. The chain couples TRBV28 to TRBJ1-1; TRBD1 is a possible D gene (5 bases). CDR3 length equals 14 residues. Trimming removed 3 bases at V and 2 bases at J, with 10 bases between. CDR1 MDHEN and CDR2 SYDVKM come from the germline V gene.

This clone turned up a few times. The rearrangement joins TRBV29-1 to TRBJ2-3, with 9 bases aligning to TRBD2. The CDR3 extends over 15 amino acids. The germline gives CDR1 SQVTM, CDR2 ANQGSEA. V was pared by 5 bases and J by 2 bases, with 8 bases of the junction left unmatched. The CDR3 protein is CSVIPSSGNTDTQYF. The CDR3 DNA sequence: TGCAGCGTTATACCATCTAGCGGGAACACAGATACGCAGTATTTT.

The rearrangement joins TRBV20-1 to TRBJ2-1; 10 nucleotides agree with TRBD2. Germline V gene data show CDR1 as DFQATT and CDR2 as SNEGSKA (reference sequence). The ends lost 6 bases at V and 7 bases at J; junction bases unmatched: 12. The CDR3 covers 15 residues. The CDR3: CSASPLAGAGNEQFF. Written as DNA, the CDR3 is TGCAGTGCCAGTCCCCTAGCGGGGGCCGGAAATGAGCAGTTCTTC.

This clone was seen only once. The gene calls are TRBV4-2 and TRBJ1-2; D gene ambiguous. The CDR3 totals 18 residues. Per the germline V gene, CDR1 is LGHNA and CDR2 is YNFKEQ. V lost 3 bases and J 8 bases, leaving 28 bases between the germline ends. The CDR3 DNA reads as TGTGCCAGCAGCCAGGTTGGTCCGACCCCTCTCCTCTCGGGGGGCTACACCTTC. This encodes CASSQVGPTPLLSGGYTF.

J is TRBJ1-1 and V is TRBV13; D ambiguous. CDR1 and CDR2 from the germline V gene are PRHDT and FYEKMQ (reference sequence). The length of the CDR3 is 16 residues. V was cut by 2 bases and J by 1 base, with 14 bases left in between. The CDR3 coding sequence is TGTGCCAGCAGCTTATTGAGGAATGTGGCGAACACTGAAGCTTTCTTT. It encodes CASSLLRNVANTEAFF.

V gene TRBV6-5 combines with J gene TRBJ1-4, with TRBD1 matching over 9 bases. Per the germline V gene, CDR1 is MNHEY and CDR2 is SVGAGI. With V trimmed by 6 bases and J by 5 bases, 4 bases remained unmatched. The CDR3 extends over 14 amino acids. CDR3 loop: CASRETGGNEKLFF. CDR3 coding DNA: TGTGCCAGCAGGGAGACAGGGGGGAATGAAAAACTGTTTTTT.

The J gene is TRBJ1-1, the V gene TRBV6-2 or TRBV6-3; TRBD1 is a possible D gene (6 bases). This CDR3 has 12 amino acids. The V gene's germline CDR1 is MNHEY and CDR2 SVGEGT. V lost 4 bases and J 8 bases, leaving 11 bases between the germline ends. The CDR3 nucleotides read TGTGCCAGCAGTTCCGAAACAGGGGAAGCTTTCTTT. This encodes CASSSETGEAFF.

The chain couples TRBV20-1 to TRBJ1-1; weak D call: TRBD1 (6 bases). Germline lookup yields CDR1 DFQATT and CDR2 SNEGSKA (reference sequence). V shed 5 bases and J shed 8 bases, with 12 bases lying between them. CDR3 length equals 11 residues. Written as DNA, the CDR3 is TGCAGTGCTCCAAGACAGGCCGAAGCTTTCTTT. It codes for CSAPRQAEAFF.

The chain employs TRBV6-1 and TRBJ1-2; 7 nucleotides agree with TRBD1. The ends lost 0 bases at V and 2 bases at J; junction bases unmatched: 9. The CDR3 extends over 17 amino acids. Per germline, CDR1 MNHNS and CDR2 SASEGT. CDR3 nucleotide sequence: TGTGCCAGCAGTGAAGCGGGTCTGGGCAGGGGGAACTATGGCTACACCTTC. Residues: CASSEAGLGRGNYGYTF.